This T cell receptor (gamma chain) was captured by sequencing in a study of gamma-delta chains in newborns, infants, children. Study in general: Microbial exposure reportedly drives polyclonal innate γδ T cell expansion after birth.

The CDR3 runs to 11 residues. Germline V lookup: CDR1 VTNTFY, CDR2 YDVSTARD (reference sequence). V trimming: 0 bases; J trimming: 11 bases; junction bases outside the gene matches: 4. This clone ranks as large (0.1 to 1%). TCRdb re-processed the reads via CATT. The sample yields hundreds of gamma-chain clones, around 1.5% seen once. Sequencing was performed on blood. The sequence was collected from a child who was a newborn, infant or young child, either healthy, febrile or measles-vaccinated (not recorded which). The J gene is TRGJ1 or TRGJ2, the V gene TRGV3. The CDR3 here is CATWDRPEKLF. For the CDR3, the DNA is TGTGCCACCTGGGACAGGCCGGAGAAACTCTTT.